A selection of T cell receptor beta chains follows, all from one sample in a study of molecular identifiers for immune sequencing clone quantification. One entry per CDR3 protein, called by TCRdb with MiXCR from the PCR reads. Here the sample spans a few hundred thousand distinct CDR3 sequences, around 23% being singletons. Material for sequencing was naive CD8+ T cells from blood, with Jurkat cell RNA spiked in. The receptors shown here come from a human donor in good health. Some libraries in this study had Jurkat cell RNA spiked in. CDR3s leave out the opening cysteine and the closing phenylalanine or tryptophan. Each record gives: J gene, V gene, CDR3 protein.

J: TRBJ2-6; V: TRBV3-1; CDR3: ASTPKALGANVLT
J: TRBJ1-1; V: TRBV14; CDR3: ASSHQQGWGTEAF
J: TRBJ1-1; V: TRBV12-3/TRBV12-4; CDR3: ASSFGRGSRGTEAF
J: TRBJ1-1; V: TRBV6-5; CDR3: AISGGGEGAF
J: TRBJ1-3; V: TRBV11-2; CDR3: ASGRLDTIY
J: TRBJ1-5; V: TRBV6-5; CDR3: ASSPWNGGNQPQH
J: TRBJ1-1; V: TRBV29-1; CDR3: SVMLQGMNTEAF
J: TRBJ2-7; V: TRBV14; CDR3: ASSQGTGGLGYKQY
J: TRBJ2-7; V: TRBV7-9; CDR3: ASSDINYEQY
J: TRBJ1-2; V: TRBV7-2; CDR3: ASSPRWAQVVGQDYGYT
J: TRBJ2-3; V: TRBV30; CDR3: AWSVLETDTQY
J: TRBJ2-7; V: TRBV10-2; CDR3: ASSEWRGRWEQY
J: TRBJ2-3; V: TRBV12-3/TRBV12-4; CDR3: ASSLTRGRDTQY
J: TRBJ1-1; V: TRBV6-2/TRBV6-3; CDR3: ASSYVPGQGVTEAF
J: TRBJ1-2; V: TRBV20-1; CDR3: SARSLSWGTGALNYGYP
J: TRBJ2-5; V: TRBV12-3/TRBV12-4; CDR3: ASNPGGTQETQY
J: TRBJ1-6; V: TRBV7-6; CDR3: ASAELGANSPLH
J: TRBJ2-3; V: TRBV5-1; CDR3: ASSFLGRVTDTQY
J: TRBJ1-5; V: TRBV12-3/TRBV12-4; CDR3: ASSMDRSGQPQH
J: TRBJ2-3; V: TRBV19; CDR3: ASTLVARGSDTQY
J: TRBJ1-4; V: TRBV6-1; CDR3: ASIRTGTGVADNEKLF
J: TRBJ2-3; V: TRBV30; CDR3: AWSVGRTDTQY
J: TRBJ2-1; V: TRBV15; CDR3: ATGQQGMYNEQF
J: TRBJ2-3; V: TRBV24-1; CDR3: ATSDRGDSTDTQY
J: TRBJ1-1; V: TRBV11-1; CDR3: ASSLNGHHPPNTEAF
J: TRBJ1-1; V: TRBV25-1; CDR3: ASSECLQ
J: TRBJ2-1; V: TRBV28; CDR3: ASSFNLGPLRQF
J: TRBJ2-2; V: TRBV6-6; CDR3: ASEFSPGTSAGELF
J: TRBJ2-3; V: TRBV6-5; CDR3: ASSYNTGGGTDTQY
J: TRBJ1-1; V: TRBV6-6; CDR3: ASSLTGTGDTGAF
J: TRBJ2-1; V: TRBV2; CDR3: ASKEQGAMDEQF
J: TRBJ2-7; V: TRBV7-3; CDR3: ASWGLAGNYEQY